Sequencing of this T cell receptor (beta chain) was carried out in a study of cytomegalovirus exposure and HLA in healthy donors. Per germline, CDR1 MDHEN and CDR2 SYDVKM. V lost 1 base and J 5 bases, leaving 20 bases between the germline ends. CDR3 size: 17 residues. Primers included in the PCR were 60 Vbeta and 13 Jbeta primers. Profiling relied on immunoSEQ multiplex PCR, and the TCRdb table lists in-frame clones only, not all of them. Here the sample spans 100,000 to 120,000 clones, over 55% being singletons. Input material: PBMCs. This chain uses TRBV28 with TRBJ1-2, with D maybe TRBD1 (6 bases). This receptor was identified in a man aged 18 to 30 in good health and CMV-seropositive. CDR3 in amino acids: CASSLSTSGHRTYGYTF. CDR3 bases: TGTGCCAGCAGTTTATCCACCTCGGGACACCGTACTTATGGCTACACCTTC.